This T cell receptor beta chain was captured by sequencing in a study of blood T cell repertoires in COVID-19. Study in general: The United States, Italy and Spain were the sources of the acute and convalescent COVID-19 samples. The cDNA or gDNA used as material had been derived from T cells, B-cell-depleted T cells, or PBMCs.

Data came from immunoSEQ multiplex PCR; TCRdb stores just in-frame clones and leaves some out. Here the sample spans approximately 150,000 clones, approximately 83% being singletons. Losses at the gene ends were 0 bases for V and 4 bases for J; bases not matched to a gene: 2. Germline-derived CDR1 and CDR2 are SGDLS and YYNGEE. The CDR3 consists of 15 residues. This clone was recorded only once. Those enrolled, adults aged roughly 18 to 100 years, came from about two dozen US areas. The sample comprised PBMCs or T cells enriched from blood (not recorded which). The receptor comes from a man between 65 and 85 years old who had been exposed to COVID-19. J is TRBJ2-1 and V is TRBV9, with 9 bases matching TRBD2. CDR3 protein: CASSVGLAGYNEQFF. In DNA form, the CDR3 reads TGTGCCAGCAGCGTAGGGCTAGCGGGGTACAATGAGCAGTTCTTC.